This T cell receptor beta chain was documented in a study of cytotoxic CD8 clonotypes in ibrutinib-treated CLL (dated by TCRdb to 2020 to 2022). Regarding the study in general: The cohort had 11 to 12 relapsed/refractory and roughly 14 treatment-naive patients; approximately 18 were IGHV unmutated. Samples averaged roughly 280,000 productive templates and 90,000 to 100,000 productive rearrangements. Longitudinal samples were obtainable from about 30% of the roughly 90 participants in the trial. Cryopreserved peripheral blood mononuclear cells were obtained before treatment, at response, and at either sustained remission or disease progression. Response samples were obtained after a median of 12 months of treatment, with a range of roughly 6 to 36 months. Every remission and progressive disease sample was obtained while ibrutinib was still being received by the patients. Responses were partial in 25 or so patients and complete in 2; after median approximately 66 months follow-up, approximately 15 stayed in remission and some twelve progressed.

A MiSeq instrument was used for deep resolution sequencing, which targeted depths ranging from 1 in 1 million up to 1 in 200,000 T cells, with coverage averaging 10x for each clonotype. TCR beta libraries were generated with the immunoSEQ hsTCRB Kit. For the original study's pipeline: The data were analyzed with ImmunoSEQ Analyzer and ImmunoSEQ Data Assistant, and V, D and J gene assignments followed IMGT definitions. Clonality, with values ranging from 0 to 1, was calculated as one minus the normalized Shannon entropy of productive rearrangement frequencies. Public clonotype analysis was restricted to overrepresented clonotypes comprising at least 0.05% of each patient's repertoire. Fewer than 15 repertoires from age-matched healthy donors, obtained from immuneACCESS, served as clonality controls. The table comes from immuneACCESS by way of TCRdb, which keeps in-frame sequences with V and J called. Part of the clones is missing from these tables; in studies checked, under half for an unresolved V gene and the rest for unknown reasons. V and J calls and clone size are those listed in that table; D and trimming were worked out from the DNA. The sample contains approximately 47,000 clones, 60% to 80% of them found a single time. The ten most abundant clones make up approximately 21% of the sample.

This clone occurred a few times. This receptor's antigen is unknown. No per-base quality is available; no much larger clone lies one base away. This sample's time point label indicates: 20 to 25 months on ibrutinib. Roughly 2 micrograms of genomic DNA were extracted from cryopreserved PBMCs for TCR beta library preparation. Longitudinal blood samples from CLL patients on ibrutinib monotherapy underwent high-throughput TCR beta sequencing. The patients took part in an open-label, single-center phase 2 trial of ibrutinib monotherapy. General conclusions and limits of the study: Clonality increased at ibrutinib response, stayed stable in sustained remission, and fell back toward baseline at progression. Baseline clonality was found to be higher than that of age-matched healthy donors and was strongly correlated with circulating CD8+ T-cell counts. Public clonotypes were rare and either contracted or stayed stable during treatment, and the rise in clonality at ibrutinib response reflected the expansion of private clonotypes. Lymph node repertoires were not examined, and the timing of sampling was not matched between patients in sustained remission and those whose disease progressed.

According to the germline V gene, CDR1 reads SGHRS and CDR2 reads YFSETQ. The cysteine opens and the phenylalanine closes a CDR3 of 16 amino acids. The kept DNA is CDR3 alone, 48 bases in frame from the first base. V loses 0 bases at its end and J loses 2 bases; junction bases beyond the gene matches: 8. This material consisted of PBMCs, taken after 24 months of ibrutinib treatment. Here the chain combines TRBV5-1 and TRBJ2-7, with 7 bases aligning to TRBD1. The origin of this receptor is a human donor with chronic lymphocytic leukemia. The CDR3 protein is CASSLGTGERTYEQYF. Read as DNA, the sequence is TGCGCCAGCAGCTTGGGCACAGGGGAGAGGACCTACGAGCAGTACTTC.